The 2 T cell receptor beta chains below were found in one sample sequenced in a study of cytomegalovirus exposure and HLA in healthy donors. The PCR had 60 Vbeta and 13 Jbeta primers. Clones were read by immunoSEQ multiplex PCR, and TCRdb kept only the in-frame ones, dropping some. The data include about 76,000 clones; the top ten clones carry approximately 5.3%. Sequenced material: PBMCs. The source is a middle-aged woman in good health and CMV-seropositive.

The J gene is TRBJ2-5, the V gene TRBV20-1; perhaps TRBD2 as D (6 bases). The V end lost 6 bases, the J end lost 2 bases, and 7 bases lay between the germline ends. The CDR3 runs 11 residues. Germline-derived CDR1 and CDR2 are DFQATT and SNEGSKA (reference sequence). CDR3 residues: CSALAQETQYF. The CDR3 DNA is TGCAGTGCCCTAGCGCAAGAGACCCAGTACTTC.

The chain joins TRBV19 to TRBJ1-4; D unresolved. Trimming took 3 bases from V and 7 from J, leaving 15 bases between them. The germline CDR1 and CDR2 sequences are LNHDA and SQIVND (reference sequence). CDR3 length: 15 amino acids. The CDR3 reads CASSIRGGRPEKLFF. CDR3 in DNA: TGTGCCAGTAGTATTCGGGGAGGCCGCCCTGAAAAACTGTTTTTT.